This T cell receptor (beta chain) emerged from a study of blood T cells in healthy people across ages. Comments on this clonotype: Its cognate antigen is unknown.

CDR3 length: 13 amino acids. Germline assignment: CDR1 DFQATT and CDR2 SNEGSKA (reference sequence). Trimming pared 0 bases from V and 5 bases from J, leaving 10 bases between. Study-wide points: Researchers judged that diversity estimates from one million T cells fell short of true values.

A sample-barcoded 5' primer and a J-beta primer mix were used in a second PCR of about 7 to 12 cycles. TCRdb used MiXCR to reprocess the 5' RACE reads, holding one entry per CDR3 protein. Of more than 550,000 distinct CDR3 sequences listed, around a fifth are singletons. Each sample yielded at least 6.5 million isolated PBMCs. The TCR originated in a man between 65 and 79 years old in good health. The chain is built from TRBV20-1 and TRBJ1-2, with D perhaps matching TRBD1 (5 bases). The sequenced sample consisted of blood. DNA of the CDR3: TGCAGTGCTAGAGATTTGACAGATTATGGCTACACCTTC. Translating gives CSARDLTDYGYTF.